These 25 T cell receptor beta chains originate from one sample sequenced in a study of human T cells and chemical hapten exposure. As for time point: pre-sensitization, week 0. Treatment denoted: therapeutic diphenylcyclopropenone sensitization with weekly scalp DPC. Each CDR3 protein gets one entry after TCRdb re-called the RACE reads with MiXCR. The repertoire consists of around 380,000 distinct CDR3 sequences, with 5.5% occurring once and the leading ten covering less than 9%. The source was whole blood, collected in connection with sensitization to the hapten diphenylcyclopropenone (DPC). These TCRs come from a woman under 30 with alopecia areata. Some clones in this sample may be carry-over from other donors' samples.

This clonotype has at least ten counts. V gene TRBV28 combines with J gene TRBJ2-3; no clear D gene. Per the germline V gene, CDR1 is MDHEN and CDR2 is SYDVKM. CDR3 length: 12 amino acids. The V gene lost 5 bases and the J gene lost 6 bases, with 9 bases spanning the gap. This CDR3 is CASSIPSDTQYF. DNA for the CDR3: TGTGCCAGCAGTATCCCGAGCGATACGCAGTATTTT.

This clonotype was counted many times. V gene TRBV29-1 combines with J gene TRBJ2-1; 7 positions match TRBD1. The CDR3 sequence is 12 residues long. J lost 4 bases, V lost 8 bases, and 5 bases had no gene match. Germline V gene sequence: CDR1 SQVTM, CDR2 ANQGSEA. The CDR3 nucleotides are TGCAGCATCCCAGGGGGTTACAATGAGCAGTTCTTC. It translates to CSIPGGYNEQFF.

The genes are TRBV5-6 and TRBJ1-6; D is uncertain. The ends were cut back, 4 bases at V and 9 bases at J, with 17 bases in the middle. CDR3 length: 15 residues. In germline, CDR1 is SGHDT, CDR2 YYEEEE. CDR3 in DNA: TGTGCCAGCAGCCCCCAACGGGATTGGGGTTCACCCCTCCACTTT. Translation: CASSPQRDWGSPLHF.

V is TRBV5-6 and J is TRBJ1-2; 10 nucleotides agree with TRBD1. The CDR3 consists of 16 residues. The germline V gene encodes CDR1 SGHDT and CDR2 YYEEEE. The V gene end was trimmed by 4 bases and the J gene end by 4 bases; junction bases not matched to a gene: 10. CDR3 in amino acids: CASSVTGTGDLYGYTF. DNA of the CDR3: TGTGCCAGCAGCGTAACAGGGACAGGGGACCTCTATGGCTACACCTTC.

This clonotype occurred many times. This rearrangement joins TRBV6-1 to TRBJ1-6; tentatively, D is TRBD1 (6 bases). The CDR3 runs to 13 residues. Germline V gene data show CDR1 as MNHNS and CDR2 as SASEGT. V dropped 10 bases and J dropped 8 bases, with 15 bases sitting between them. Here the CDR3 reads CATNRVRDSPLHF. For the CDR3, the DNA is TGTGCCACCAACAGGGTCCGGGATTCACCCCTCCACTTT.

This clonotype was observed at least ten times. The V and J genes are TRBV10-3 and TRBJ1-3; the match to TRBD1 covers 7 bases. Trimming took 8 bases from V and 0 from J; bases not matched to a gene: 4. CDR3 size: 14 residues. Germline V gene sequence: CDR1 ENHRY, CDR2 SYGVKD. CDR3: CAIQGVSSGNTIYF. The CDR3 DNA follows: TGTGCCATCCAGGGGGTTTCCTCTGGAAACACCATATATTTT.

The chain is built from TRBV6-5 and TRBJ2-1, with D possibly called TRBD1 or TRBD2 (6 bases each). Germline V gene lookup returns CDR1 MNHEY and CDR2 SVGAGI. V lost 6 bases and J 0 bases, leaving 12 bases between the germline ends. CDR3 length equals 15 residues. DNA for the CDR3: TGTGCCAGCAGGAATGGAGGGGGCTCCTACAATGAGCAGTTCTTC. Translated, it gives CASRNGGGSYNEQFF.

This clonotype occurred many times. V and J are TRBV6-6 and TRBJ1-5; 7 bases are a match to TRBD1. The V gene's germline CDR1 is MNHNY and CDR2 SVGAGI (reference sequence). V gave up 6 bases and J gave up 5 bases; unmatched junction bases: 4. The CDR3 loop spans 13 amino acids. The CDR3, as DNA: TGTGCCAGCAGCACCCAGGGGGATCAGCCCCAGCATTTT. It encodes CASSTQGDQPQHF.

The chain carries TRBV4-2 and TRBJ2-7, with 9 nucleotides matching TRBD2. Germline V gives CDR1 LGHNA, CDR2 YNFKEQ. The CDR3 sequence is 15 residues long. V shed 1 base, J shed 2 bases, and the junction held 3 bases outside the gene matches. CDR3 nucleotide sequence: TGTGCCAGCAGCCAAGTACGACTAGCGGCCTACGAGCAGTACTTC. Translating gives CASSQVRLAAYEQYF.

This clonotype was observed a few times. V gene TRBV7-2 combines with J gene TRBJ1-4, with unresolved D. The germline V gene has CDR1 SGHTA and CDR2 FQGNSA. The V end lost 8 bases, the J end lost 3 bases, and 10 bases lay between the germline ends. This CDR3 has 13 amino acids. CDR3 amino acids: CASGRISNEKLFF. In nucleotides, the CDR3 is TGTGCCAGCGGGCGAATCTCTAATGAAAAACTGTTTTTT.

In its sample, this clonotype was seen a few times. The rearrangement joins TRBV5-1 to TRBJ1-3; TRBD1 is a possible D gene (5 bases). The CDR3 length is 13 residues. Germline-derived CDR1 and CDR2 are SGHRS and YFSETQ. V gave up 6 bases and J gave up 3 bases, with 10 bases separating them. CDR3 sequence (DNA): TGCGCCAGCACGCTAGGGGTTGGAAACACCATATATTTT. This translates into CASTLGVGNTIYF.

This clonotype occurred many times. V and J are TRBV7-2 and TRBJ1-1; D possibly corresponds to TRBD1 (6 bases). CDR3 length equals 18 residues. Per germline, CDR1 SGHTA and CDR2 FQGNSA. V lost 1 base and J lost 0, with 18 bases in between. The CDR3 sequence: CASSLEATGSRMNTEAFF. The CDR3 DNA reads TGTGCCAGCAGCTTAGAAGCTACAGGGTCGCGAATGAACACTGAAGCTTTCTTT.

This clonotype was recorded at least ten times. The chain couples TRBV3-1 to TRBJ2-7; D might be TRBD1 (5 bases). This CDR3 is built from 12 residues. CDR1 LGHDT and CDR2 YNNKEL come from the germline V gene (reference sequence). The V end was cut by 0 bases, the J end by 6 bases, with 6 bases between. In DNA form, the CDR3 reads TGTGCCAGCAGCCAAGAAAGGGGCGAGCAGTACTTC. As protein: CASSQERGEQYF.

This clonotype has more than one count but fewer than ten. The genes are TRBV29-1 and TRBJ2-7; D unresolved. CDR1 and CDR2 from the germline V gene are SQVTM and ANQGSEA. The CDR3 consists of 13 residues. V was cut by 1 base and J by 4 bases, with 11 bases left in between. CDR3 loop: CSVEAQENYEQYF. In DNA, the CDR3 is TGCAGCGTTGAAGCCCAGGAAAATTACGAGCAGTACTTC.

This clonotype was found many times. The chain links TRBV6-1 to TRBJ1-5, with D perhaps matching TRBD1 (5 bases). This CDR3 has 15 residues. V gave up 1 base and J gave up 6 bases, with 13 bases separating them. From germline, CDR1 is MNHNS and CDR2 SASEGT. The CDR3 nucleotides are TGTGCCAGCAGTGAAGTGGGGGGTCGGGGTCAGCCCCAGCATTTT. Protein sequence: CASSEVGGRGQPQHF.

Only a few counts were recorded for this clonotype. The CDR3 here is CASIRGAGATNEKLFF. CDR3 sequence (DNA): TGTGCCAGCATCCGCGGCGCCGGTGCAACTAATGAAAAACTGTTTTTT. The chain recombines TRBV7-9 with TRBJ1-4; D is ambiguous. The V gene's germline CDR1 is SEHNR and CDR2 FQNEAQ (reference sequence). The CDR3 consists of 16 residues. V lost 7 bases and J lost 0, with 15 bases in between.

This clonotype showed up just a few times. The rearrangement links TRBV20-1 to TRBJ2-7; 11 bases agree with TRBD2. The CDR3 contains 13 residues. Germline CDR1 DFQATT, CDR2 SNEGSKA (reference sequence). The junction had 4 bases not matched to a gene; V was cut back by 2 bases and J by 7 bases. CDR3 sequence (DNA): TGCAGTGCTAGACTAGCGGGGGGTTCGGAGCAGTACTTC. Amino acid sequence: CSARLAGGSEQYF.

In this sample, this clonotype turned up many times. The rearrangement uses TRBV24-1 and TRBJ2-3, with D maybe TRBD2 (5 bases). V dropped 5 bases and J dropped 2 bases, with 19 bases sitting between them. The CDR3 has 17 residues. The germline CDR1 and CDR2 sequences are KGHDR and SFDVKD. Here the CDR3 DNA reads TGTGCCACCAGTGTCCGTGGCCTAGGACTTTTCACAGATACGCAGTATTTT. Its protein product is CATSVRGLGLFTDTQYF.

This clonotype was counted only a few times. V is TRBV2 and J is TRBJ1-6, with a weak D call TRBD1 (6 bases). The germline V and J ends were trimmed by 3 bases and 4 bases, with 10 bases remaining between them. CDR3 length: 15 amino acids. Per germline, CDR1 SNHLY and CDR2 FYNNEI. CDR3 amino acids: CASSEAGQYNSPLHF. CDR3 coding DNA: TGTGCCAGCAGTGAGGCCGGACAGTATAATTCACCCCTCCACTTT. The variable domain in full, completed from reference TRBV2 and TRBJ1-6, reads EPEVTQTPSHQVTQMGQEVILRCVPISNHLYFYWYRQILGQKVEFLVSFYNNEISEKSEIFDDQFSVERPDGSNFTLKIRSTKLEDSAMYFCASSEAGQYNSPLHFGNGTRLTVT.

For the CDR3, the DNA is TGTGCCAGCAGCTTCAGTCACACCAGGGAATACGAGCAGTACTTC. This gives the protein CASSFSHTREYEQYF. J is TRBJ2-7 and V is TRBV13, with a tentative D call TRBD1 (5 bases). This CDR3 region has 15 residues. Trimming took 3 bases from V and 4 from J, leaving 16 bases between them. Germline CDR1 PRHDT, CDR2 FYEKMQ (reference sequence).

The chain couples TRBV12-3 or TRBV12-4 to TRBJ2-4, with 15 bases that match TRBD2. CDR3 length: 17 residues. With 6 bases clipped from V and 6 bases from J, the junction kept 9 bases outside the gene matches. This CDR3 is CASSLGLAGGRRNIQYF. CDR3 DNA: TGTGCCAGCAGCCTGGGACTAGCGGGGGGCCGGAGAAACATTCAGTACTTC.

About this clonotype itself: A much more abundant neighbour one base away suggests this may be a read error. This chain connects TRBV24-1 to TRBJ1-5, with 7 bases lining up with TRBD1. Germline loops: CDR1 KGHDR, CDR2 SFDVKD. The CDR3 sequence is 14 residues long. CDR3 bases: TGTGCCACCAGTGATCACAGGGGTAATCAGCACCAGCATTTT. The encoded protein is CATSDHRGNQHQHF.

This clonotype was counted many times. The gene calls are TRBV7-9 and TRBJ1-6; D is possibly TRBD1 (5 bases). The germline V and J ends were trimmed by 1 base and 7 bases, with 11 bases remaining between them. Germline V lookup: CDR1 SEHNR, CDR2 FQNEAQ (reference sequence). CDR3 size: 15 residues. DNA of the CDR3: TGTGCCAGCAGCTTAGAGGTCAGGGCGAATTCACCCCTCCACTTT. Its translation: CASSLEVRANSPLHF.

This clonotype has ten or more counts. The rearrangement joins TRBV5-1 to TRBJ1-1; D is unresolved. The V gene's germline CDR1 is SGHRS and CDR2 YFSETQ. V was trimmed by 0 bases and J by 2 bases, leaving 14 bases between them. CDR3 length equals 16 residues. In DNA form, the CDR3 reads TGCGCCAGCAGCTTGGGTTTGAGAGGGCGAAACACTGAAGCTTTCTTT. Its translation is CASSLGLRGRNTEAFF.

V usage is TRBV5-4 and J usage is TRBJ1-1; 7 bases are a match to TRBD1. Germline CDR1 SGHNT, CDR2 YYREEE (reference sequence). This CDR3 is built from 15 residues. V lost 7 bases, J lost 3 bases, and 12 bases stayed unmatched. This CDR3 reads CASGGQDFSYTEAFF. Here the CDR3 DNA reads TGTGCCAGCGGCGGACAGGACTTTTCCTACACTGAAGCTTTCTTT.